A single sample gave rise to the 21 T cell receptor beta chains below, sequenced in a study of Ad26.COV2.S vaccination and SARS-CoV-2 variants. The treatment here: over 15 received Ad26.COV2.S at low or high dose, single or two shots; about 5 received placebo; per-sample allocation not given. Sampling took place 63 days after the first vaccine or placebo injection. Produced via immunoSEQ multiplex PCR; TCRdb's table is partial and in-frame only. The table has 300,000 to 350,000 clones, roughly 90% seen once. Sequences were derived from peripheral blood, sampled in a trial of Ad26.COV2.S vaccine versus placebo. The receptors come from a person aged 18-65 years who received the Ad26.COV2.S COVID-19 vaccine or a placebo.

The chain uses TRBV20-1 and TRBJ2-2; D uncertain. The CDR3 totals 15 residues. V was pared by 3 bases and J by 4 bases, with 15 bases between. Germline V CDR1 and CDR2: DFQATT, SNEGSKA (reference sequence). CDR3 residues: CSASPLERTTGELFF. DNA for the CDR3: TGCAGTGCTAGTCCCCTTGAGAGAACCACCGGGGAGCTGTTTTTT.

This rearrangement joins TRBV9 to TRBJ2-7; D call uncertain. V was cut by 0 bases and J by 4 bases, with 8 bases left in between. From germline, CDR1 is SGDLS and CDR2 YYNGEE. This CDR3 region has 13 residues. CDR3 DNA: TGTGCCAGCAGCGTAGTCCCTTCTTACGAGCAGTACTTC. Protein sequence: CASSVVPSYEQYF.

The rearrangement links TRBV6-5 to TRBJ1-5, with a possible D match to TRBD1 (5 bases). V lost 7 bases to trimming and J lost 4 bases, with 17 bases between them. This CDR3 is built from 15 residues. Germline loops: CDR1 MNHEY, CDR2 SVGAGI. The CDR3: CASMEGLTPNQPQHF. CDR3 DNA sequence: TGTGCCAGCATGGAGGGGCTTACCCCGAATCAGCCCCAGCATTTT.

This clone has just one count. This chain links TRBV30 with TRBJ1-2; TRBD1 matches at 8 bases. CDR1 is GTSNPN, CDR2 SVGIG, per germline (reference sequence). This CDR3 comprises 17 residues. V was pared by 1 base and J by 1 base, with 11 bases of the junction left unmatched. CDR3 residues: CAWSAQRTGWGNYGYTF. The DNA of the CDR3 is TGTGCCTGGAGTGCACAACGGACAGGGTGGGGTAACTATGGCTACACCTTC.

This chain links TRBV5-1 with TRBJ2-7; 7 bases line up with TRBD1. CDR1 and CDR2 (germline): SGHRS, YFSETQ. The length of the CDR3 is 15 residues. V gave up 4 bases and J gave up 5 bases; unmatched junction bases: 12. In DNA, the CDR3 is TGCGCCAGCAGCCGACAGGGAACTTCTATTGACGAGCAGTACTTC. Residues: CASSRQGTSIDEQYF.

The CDR3 is CASSEALTGSYGYTF. The CDR3 DNA reads TGTGCCAGCAGTGAAGCTCTTACGGGTAGCTATGGCTACACCTTC. This chain uses TRBV6-1 with TRBJ1-2; no reliable D call. This CDR3 has 15 amino acids. Trimming stripped 0 bases from V and 4 bases from J, with 12 bases between. Germline V gene data show CDR1 as MNHNS and CDR2 as SASEGT.

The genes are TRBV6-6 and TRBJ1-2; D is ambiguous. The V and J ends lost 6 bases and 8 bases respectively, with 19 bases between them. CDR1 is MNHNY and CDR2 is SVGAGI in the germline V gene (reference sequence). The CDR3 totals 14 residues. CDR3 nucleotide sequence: TGTGCCAGCAGCCTGGATCTCATAGAGGGAGGCTACACCTTC. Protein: CASSLDLIEGGYTF.

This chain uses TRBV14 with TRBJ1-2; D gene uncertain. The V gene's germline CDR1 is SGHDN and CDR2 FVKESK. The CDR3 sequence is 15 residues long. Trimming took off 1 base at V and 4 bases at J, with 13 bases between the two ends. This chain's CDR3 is CASSQGVGPSYGYTF. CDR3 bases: TGTGCCAGCAGCCAAGGGGTAGGCCCAAGCTATGGCTACACCTTC.

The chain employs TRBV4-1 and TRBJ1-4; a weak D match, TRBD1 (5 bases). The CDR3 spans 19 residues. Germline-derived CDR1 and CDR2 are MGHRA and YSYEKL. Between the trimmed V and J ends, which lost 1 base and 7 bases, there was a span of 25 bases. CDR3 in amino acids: CASSQVLVPWQGGFEKLFF. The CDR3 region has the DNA TGCGCCAGCAGCCAAGTCCTGGTCCCATGGCAGGGAGGGTTTGAAAAACTGTTTTTT.

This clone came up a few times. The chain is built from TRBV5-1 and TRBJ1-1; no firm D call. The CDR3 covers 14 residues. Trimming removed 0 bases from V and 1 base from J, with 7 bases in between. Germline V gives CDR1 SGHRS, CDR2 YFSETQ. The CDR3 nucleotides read TGCGCCAGCAGCTTGGTTGGAGGGAACACTGAAGCTTTCTTT. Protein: CASSLVGGNTEAFF.

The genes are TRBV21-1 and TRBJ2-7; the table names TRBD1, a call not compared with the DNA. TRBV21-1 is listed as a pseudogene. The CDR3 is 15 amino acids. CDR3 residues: CASSKHWTGPYEQYV. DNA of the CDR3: TGTGCCAGCAGCAAGCACTGGACAGGGCCTTACGAGCAGTACGTC.

The CDR3 loop is CASRKAGTEKLGNTIYF. DNA of the CDR3: TGTGCCAGTAGGAAAGCCGGGACCGAAAAACTCGGAAACACCATATATTTT. The V call is TRBV19, the J call TRBJ1-3; perhaps TRBD1 as D (5 bases). V was shortened by 6 bases and J by 4 bases, with 22 bases between the two germline ends. Germline V gene sequence: CDR1 LNHDA, CDR2 SQIVND (reference sequence). This CDR3 is 17 amino acids long.

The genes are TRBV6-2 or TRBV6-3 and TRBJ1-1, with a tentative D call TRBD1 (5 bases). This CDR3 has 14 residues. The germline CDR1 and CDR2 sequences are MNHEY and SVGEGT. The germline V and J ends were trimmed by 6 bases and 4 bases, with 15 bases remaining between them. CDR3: CASSLRGGRTEAFF. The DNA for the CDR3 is TGTGCCAGCAGCCTTCGGGGGGGACGCACTGAAGCTTTCTTT.

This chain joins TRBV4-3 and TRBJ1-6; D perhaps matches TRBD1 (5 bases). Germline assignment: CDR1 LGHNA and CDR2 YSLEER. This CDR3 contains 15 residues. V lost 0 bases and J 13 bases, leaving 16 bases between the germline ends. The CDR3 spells CASSQEAGQGGPLHF. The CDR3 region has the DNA TGCGCCAGCAGCCAAGAGGCGGGGCAGGGCGGGCCCCTCCACTTT.

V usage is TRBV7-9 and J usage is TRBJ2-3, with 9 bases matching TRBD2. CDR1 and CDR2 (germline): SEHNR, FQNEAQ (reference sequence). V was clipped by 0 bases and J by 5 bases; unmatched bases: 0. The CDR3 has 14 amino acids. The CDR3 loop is CASSLARGGDTQYF. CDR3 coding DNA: TGTGCCAGCAGCTTAGCGCGGGGGGGAGATACGCAGTATTTT.

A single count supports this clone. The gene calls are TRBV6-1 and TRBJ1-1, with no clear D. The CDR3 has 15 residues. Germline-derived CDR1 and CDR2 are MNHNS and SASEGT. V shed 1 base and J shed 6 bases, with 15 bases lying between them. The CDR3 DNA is TGTGCCAGCAGTGAAGACGCCCGGCCGCCAGCTGAAGCTTTCTTT. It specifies CASSEDARPPAEAFF.

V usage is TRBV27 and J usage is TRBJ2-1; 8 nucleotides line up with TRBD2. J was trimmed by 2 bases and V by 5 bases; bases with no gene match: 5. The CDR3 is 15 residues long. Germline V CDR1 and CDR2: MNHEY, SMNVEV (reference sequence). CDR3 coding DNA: TGTGCCAGCAGTCGGGAAGCGGGGGCCTACAATGAGCAGTTCTTC. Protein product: CASSREAGAYNEQFF.

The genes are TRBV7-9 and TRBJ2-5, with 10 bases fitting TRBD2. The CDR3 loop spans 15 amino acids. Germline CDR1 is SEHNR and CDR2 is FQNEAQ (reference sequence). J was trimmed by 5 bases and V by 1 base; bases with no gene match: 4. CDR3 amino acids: CASSLVGTSAETQYF. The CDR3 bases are TGTGCCAGCAGCTTAGTTGGGACTAGCGCGGAGACCCAGTACTTC.

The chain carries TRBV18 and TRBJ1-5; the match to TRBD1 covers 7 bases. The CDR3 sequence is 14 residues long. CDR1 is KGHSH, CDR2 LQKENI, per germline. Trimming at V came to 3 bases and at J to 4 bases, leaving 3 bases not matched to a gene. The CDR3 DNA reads TGTGCCAGCTCACCGGGACAGCCAAATCAGCCCCAGCATTTT. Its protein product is CASSPGQPNQPQHF.

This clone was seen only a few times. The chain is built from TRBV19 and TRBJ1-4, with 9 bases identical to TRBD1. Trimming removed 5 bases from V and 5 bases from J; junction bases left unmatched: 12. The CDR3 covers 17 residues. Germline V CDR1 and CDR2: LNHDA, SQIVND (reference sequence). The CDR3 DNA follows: TGTGCCAGTAGTCCGGACAGGGGAGGCAATCACAATGAAAAACTGTTTTTT. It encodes CASSPDRGGNHNEKLFF. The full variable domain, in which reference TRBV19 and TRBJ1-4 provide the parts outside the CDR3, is DGGITQSPKYLFRKEGQNVTLSCEQNLNHDAMYWYRQDPGQGLRLIYYSQIVNDFQKGDIAEGYSVSREKKESFPLTVTSAQKNPTAFYLCASSPDRGGNHNEKLFFGSGTQLSVL.

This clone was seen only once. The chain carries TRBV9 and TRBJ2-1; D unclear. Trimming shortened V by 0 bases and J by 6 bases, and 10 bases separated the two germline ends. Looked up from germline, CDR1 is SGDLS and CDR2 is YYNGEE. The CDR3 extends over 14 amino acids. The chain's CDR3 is CASSVEYLFNEQFF. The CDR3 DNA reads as TGTGCCAGCAGCGTAGAATACCTTTTCAATGAGCAGTTCTTC.